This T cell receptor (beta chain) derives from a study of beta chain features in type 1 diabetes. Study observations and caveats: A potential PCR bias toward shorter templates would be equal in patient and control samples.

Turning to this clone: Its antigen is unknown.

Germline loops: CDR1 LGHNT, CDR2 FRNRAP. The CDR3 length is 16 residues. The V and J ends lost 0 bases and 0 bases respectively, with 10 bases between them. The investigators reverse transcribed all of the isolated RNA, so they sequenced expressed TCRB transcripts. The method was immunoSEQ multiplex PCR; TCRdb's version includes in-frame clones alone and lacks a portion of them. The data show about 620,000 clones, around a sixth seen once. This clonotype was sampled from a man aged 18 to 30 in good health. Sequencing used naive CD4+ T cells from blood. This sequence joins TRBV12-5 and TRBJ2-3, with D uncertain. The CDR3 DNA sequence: TGTGCTAGTGGTTTGGTGATTACAGATAGCACAGATACGCAGTATTTT. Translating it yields CASGLVITDSTDTQYF.